The T cell receptor beta chain under discussion was sequenced for a study of breast tumors, draining lymph nodes, adjacent tissues. Via MiXCR, TCRdb re-called the multiplex PCR reads, giving one row per CDR3 protein. The repertoire holds about 9,000 distinct CDR3 sequences, with about 40% as singletons. Looked up from germline, CDR1 is KGHDR and CDR2 is SFDVKD. The CDR3 consists of 12 residues. Between the trimmed V and J ends, which lost 5 bases and 5 bases, there was a span of 5 bases. Findings and caveats of the study: Tumors had less TCR diversity than lymph nodes, more than nontumor tissue. Luminal-like breast cancer showed significantly higher tumor–nontumor repertoire similarity than basal-like.

This clonotype is medium-sized by share. Its antigen is not identified. This sequence originates from a female donor with breast cancer. Some clones in this sample may be carry-over from other donors' samples. The sample was tumor-adjacent breast tissue. J is TRBJ2-2 and V is TRBV24-1; unclear D gene. CDR3 nucleotides: TGTGCCACCAGTGCGTCGACCGGGGAGCTGTTTTTT. Encoded protein: CATSASTGELFF.